This T cell receptor beta chain was profiled in a study of OX40 agonist ivuxolimab in advanced cancers. About the research overall: Enrolled patients in dose escalation had cancers that were hepatocellular carcinoma, melanoma, renal cell or head and neck cancer. Prior anti-PD-1, anti-PD-L1 or anti-CTLA-4 therapy did not bar entry, and more than 35% had some. Study results and limitations: Among T cells, CD8+ cells averaged more expanded clones than CD4+ cells.

Patients who had autoimmune disease history or got systemic immunosuppression were left out. As for this clone: Its antigen is not identified.

This CDR3 is built from 13 residues. Germline loops: CDR1 GTSNPN, CDR2 SVGIG (reference sequence). Deletions cut 2 bases from V and 9 bases from J, with 14 bases between. TCRdb's copy holds only in-frame clones and misses some; the assay was immunoSEQ multiplex PCR. The profile shows 55,000 to 75,000 clones, roughly 85% of them singletons. The source is an adult with an advanced solid tumor such as melanoma, head and neck, liver or kidney cancer. The sequences come from CD4+ or CD8+ T cells sorted from blood, collected in a trial of the OX40 agonist ivuxolimab. The chain carries TRBV30 and TRBJ2-4; the D gene is possibly TRBD1 (6 bases). The chain's CDR3 is CAWSQGGAGIQYF. Written as DNA, the CDR3 is TGTGCCTGGAGTCAAGGGGGAGCTGGCATTCAGTACTTC.